The following is a T cell receptor (beta chain) sequence with its context. Its cognate antigen is unknown. Profiled with immunoSEQ multiplex PCR; TCRdb holds only in-frame clones, not every one. The sample carries around 150,000 clones, about 90% recorded once. The donors were members of the validation cohort, which comprised 100 to 150 subjects and was separate from the first cohort of 666 subjects. This sample is part of a study of cytomegalovirus exposure and HLA in healthy donors. Study-wide results and caveats: The study designated 150 to 200 TCR beta chains cytomegalovirus-associated.

V trimming: 7 bases; J trimming: 2 bases; junction bases outside the gene matches: 3. Germline loops: CDR1 LNHNV, CDR2 YYDKDF (reference sequence). The CDR3 has 14 amino acids. The rearrangement links TRBV15 to TRBJ2-5; 11 nucleotides line up with TRBD2. The specimen sequenced was PBMCs. The receptor was derived from a woman under 30 in good health and CMV-seropositive. The CDR3 DNA reads as TGTGCCACCATGACTAGCGGGGTACAAGAGACCCAGTACTTC. This encodes CATMTSGVQETQYF.